The 15 T cell receptor beta chains listed next were all sequenced from one sample in a study of T cell responses to AZD1222 COVID-19 vaccine. Assay: immunoSEQ multiplex PCR; the TCRdb copy retains only in-frame clones and omits some. The data show about 140,000 clones, approximately 95% seen once. The material sequenced was peripheral blood, taken on day 0 of MenACWY control vaccination. These receptors were collected from an adult in good health.

CDR3 in amino acids: CASSYSQHRGYTF. For the CDR3, the DNA is TGTGCCAGCAGTTACTCCCAACACAGAGGCTACACCTTC. This chain links TRBV6-2 or TRBV6-3 with TRBJ1-2; D is unclear. V was shortened by 0 bases and J by 8 bases, with 10 bases between the two germline ends. Germline CDR1 and CDR2: MNHEY and SVGEGT. The CDR3 loop spans 13 amino acids.

This clone occurred a few times. CDR3 in amino acids: CASSEGSGANVLTF. DNA for the CDR3: TGTGCCAGCAGTGAGGGGTCTGGGGCCAACGTCCTGACTTTC. The chain combines TRBV6-4 with TRBJ2-6; unclear D gene. Trimming pared 3 bases from V and 1 base from J, leaving 4 bases between. The germline gives CDR1 MRHNA, CDR2 SNTAGT. The CDR3 runs to 14 residues.

The chain is built from TRBV24-1 and TRBJ2-3, with no clear D. The CDR3 runs 11 residues. In germline, CDR1 is KGHDR, CDR2 SFDVKD. V lost 10 bases and J lost 6, with 10 bases in between. CDR3 nucleotides: TGTGCCACTAGGCAGGCTGATACGCAGTATTTT. Translated: CATRQADTQYF.

The CDR3 region is CASSTRQGEVGANVLTF. The DNA of the CDR3 is TGTGCCAGCAGCACCCGACAGGGGGAGGTTGGGGCCAACGTCCTGACTTTC. The rearrangement uses TRBV7-9 and TRBJ2-6; 9 nucleotides line up with TRBD1. V dropped 5 bases and J dropped 3; count of bases not matched to a gene: 8. Looked up from germline, CDR1 is SEHNR and CDR2 is FQNEAQ (reference sequence). The CDR3 has 17 residues.

The chain joins TRBV6-5 to TRBJ1-6; possibly TRBD1 for D (5 bases). The germline V gene encodes CDR1 MNHEY and CDR2 SVGAGI. This CDR3 has 15 residues. V lost 6 bases and J lost 4, with 13 bases in between. CDR3 amino acids: CASSPRGNYNSPLHF. The CDR3 DNA reads as TGTGCCAGCAGCCCGAGGGGCAATTATAATTCACCCCTCCACTTT.

V usage is TRBV19 and J usage is TRBJ2-2; a possible D gene is TRBD2 (5 bases). CDR1 is LNHDA, CDR2 SQIVND, per germline (reference sequence). This CDR3 contains 14 residues. The V gene lost 8 bases and the J gene lost 1 base, with 11 bases spanning the gap. CDR3 region: CASSYRGNTGELFF. Here the CDR3 DNA reads TGTGCCAGTTCCTACCGGGGGAACACCGGGGAGCTGTTTTTT.

This chain uses TRBV6-1 with TRBJ1-5; D remains ambiguous. Per the germline V gene, CDR1 is MNHNS and CDR2 is SASEGT. This CDR3 has 13 amino acids. V lost 1 base, J lost 5 bases, and 6 bases lay in between. The CDR3 DNA follows: TGTGCCAGCAGTGAAGGATGGGATCAGCCCCAGCATTTT. As protein: CASSEGWDQPQHF.

This clone was counted only a few times. V gene TRBV6-5 combines with J gene TRBJ2-7; unclear D gene. Looked up from germline, CDR1 is MNHEY and CDR2 is SVGAGI. With 3 bases removed from V and 2 bases from J, the gap between germline ends came to 14 bases. CDR3 length: 15 amino acids. The CDR3 sequence: CASSYTGGNTYEQYF. In nucleotides, the CDR3 is TGTGCCAGCAGTTATACTGGCGGAAATACCTACGAGCAGTACTTC.

The genes are TRBV10-3 and TRBJ1-1; D uncertain. V was trimmed by 3 bases and J by 1 base, leaving 6 bases between them. Germline values: CDR1 ENHRY, CDR2 SYGVKD. The CDR3 loop spans 13 amino acids. CDR3 in amino acids: CAISERWNTEAFF. CDR3 coding DNA: TGTGCCATCAGTGAAAGGTGGAACACTGAAGCTTTCTTT.

CDR3 nucleotides: TGCGCCAGCATTCTTCTTAGTTTGACACTCCTTCCTCAGTTCACCGGGGAGCTGTTTTTT. Encoded protein: CASILLSLTLLPQFTGELFF. This chain joins TRBV23-1 and TRBJ2-2; no clear D. TRBV23-1 is filed as an ORF, its function uncertain. V was clipped by 7 bases and J by 4 bases, with 31 bases between them. The CDR3 length is 20 residues.

The chain carries TRBV6-6 and TRBJ1-1, with 8 bases that match TRBD1. The trim removed 5 bases at V and 6 bases at J, leaving 17 bases unmatched. The germline V gene has CDR1 MNHNY and CDR2 SVGAGI (reference sequence). There are 17 residues in the CDR3. The CDR3 protein is CASSRRAGGNFRAEAFF. The DNA of the CDR3 is TGTGCCAGCAGTCGTCGGGCAGGGGGCAATTTTAGGGCTGAAGCTTTCTTT.

The chain employs TRBV11-2 and TRBJ1-2; tentatively, D is TRBD1 (6 bases). With 5 bases removed from V and 6 bases from J, the gap between germline ends came to 16 bases. The germline CDR1 and CDR2 sequences are SGHAT and FQNNGV. This CDR3 comprises 14 residues. The CDR3 loop is CASSRLRGGHGYTF. DNA for the CDR3: TGTGCCAGCAGCCGCCTTAGGGGGGGCCATGGCTACACCTTC.

J is TRBJ1-2 and V is TRBV23-1; 7 bases line up with TRBD1. TRBV23-1 is identified as an open reading frame with a role that is uncertain. V shed 4 bases, J shed 4 bases, and the junction held 9 bases outside the gene matches. The CDR3 is made up of 15 amino acids. In DNA form, the CDR3 reads TGCGCCAGCAGTCTTTTTCTCCGGGACAGCTATGGCTACACCTTC. Translating it yields CASSLFLRDSYGYTF.

The rearrangement joins TRBV13 to TRBJ1-5; D uncertain. From germline, CDR1 is PRHDT and CDR2 FYEKMQ (reference sequence). The CDR3 consists of 12 residues. V shed 0 bases and J shed 5 bases, with 2 bases lying between them. The CDR3 DNA reads as TGTGCCAGCAGCTTAGGTGATCAGCCCCAGCATTTT. Its translation: CASSLGDQPQHF. The entire variable domain, with the rest obtained from reference TRBV13 and TRBJ1-5, is as follows: AAGVIQSPRHLIKEKRETATLKCYPIPRHDTVYWYQQGPGQDPQFLISFYEKMQSDKGSIPDRFSAQQFSDYHSELNMSSLELGDSALYFCASSLGDQPQHFGDGTRLSIL.

The chain has TRBV20-1 and TRBJ1-1; no reliable D call. With 4 bases removed from V and 2 bases from J, the gap between germline ends came to 5 bases. CDR1 and CDR2 from the germline V gene are DFQATT and SNEGSKA (reference sequence). The CDR3 is made up of 11 amino acids. The chain's CDR3 is CSATINTEAFF. For the CDR3, the DNA is TGCAGTGCTACCATTAACACTGAAGCTTTCTTT.